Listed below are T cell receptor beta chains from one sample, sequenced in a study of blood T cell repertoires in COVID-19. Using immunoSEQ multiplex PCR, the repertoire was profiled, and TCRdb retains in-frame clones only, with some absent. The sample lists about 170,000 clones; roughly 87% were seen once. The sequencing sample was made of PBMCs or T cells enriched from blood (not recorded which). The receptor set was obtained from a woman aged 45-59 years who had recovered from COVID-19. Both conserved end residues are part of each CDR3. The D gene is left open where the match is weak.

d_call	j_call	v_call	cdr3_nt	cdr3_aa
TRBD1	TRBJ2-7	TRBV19	TGTGCCAGTAGTAGGGACAGGGATTATGCCTACGAGCAGTACTTC	CASSRDRDYAYEQYF
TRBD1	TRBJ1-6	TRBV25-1	TGTGCCAGCGGGGACAGGGGTAATTCACCCCTCCACTTT	CASGDRGNSPLHF
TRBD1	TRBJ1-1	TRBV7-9	TGTGCCAGCAGCACACACGACCCGGGACAGGGTTTCACCATGAACACTGAAGCTTTCTTT	CASSTHDPGQGFTMNTEAFF
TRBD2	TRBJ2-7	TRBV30	TGTGCCTGGAGTGGGGGGACTAGCCGCTACGAGCAGTACTTC	CAWSGGTSRYEQYF
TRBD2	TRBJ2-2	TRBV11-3	TGTGCCAGCAGCTTAGGGGGACTAGCGGGCGGCACCGGGGAGCTGTTTTTT	CASSLGGLAGGTGELFF
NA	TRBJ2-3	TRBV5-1	TGCGCCAGCAGCTTGGAGGCGACTACCGGCACAGATACGCAGTATTTT	CASSLEATTGTDTQYF
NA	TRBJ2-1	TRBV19	TGTGCCAGTAGTCTCCGTTCCGGAGGCTGGGGATGGAATGAGCAGTTCTTC	CASSLRSGGWGWNEQFF
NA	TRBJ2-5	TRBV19	TGTGCCAGTAGTATACGGCAGGGGTGGGGGGAGACCCAGTACTTC	CASSIRQGWGETQYF
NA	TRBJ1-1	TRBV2	TGTGCCAGCAGTGTGGGGGGGTTACAGGGTCCTGAAGCTTTCTTT	CASSVGGLQGPEAFF
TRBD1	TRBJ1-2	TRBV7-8	TGTGCCAGCAGCCCCGGACAGGGGGCTAACTATGGCTACACCTTC	CASSPGQGANYGYTF
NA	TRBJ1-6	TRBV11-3	TGTGCCAGCAGCTCCGGTGCGGGGAACGGGTTTTCACCCCTCCACTTT	CASSSGAGNGFSPLHF
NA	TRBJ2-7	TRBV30	TGTGCCTGGAGTCACAGCGGGTACCACGAGCAGTACTTC	CAWSHSGYHEQYF
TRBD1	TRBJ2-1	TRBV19	TGTGCCAGTAGCGTGGGGGACAGGGACTACAATGAGCAGTTCTTC	CASSVGDRDYNEQFF
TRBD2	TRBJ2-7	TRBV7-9	TGTGCCAGCAGCCCCCGGGGGGGTAACGTTGACGAGCAGTACTTC	CASSPRGGNVDEQYF
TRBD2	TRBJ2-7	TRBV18	TGTGCCAGCTCACGGGGGACTGGACTAGCGGGAAGCGAGCAGTACTTC	CASSRGTGLAGSEQYF
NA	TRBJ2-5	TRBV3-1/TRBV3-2	TGTGCCAGCAGCCAAGGGCAGACCCAGTACTTC	CASSQGQTQYF
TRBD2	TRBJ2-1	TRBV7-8	TGTGCCAGCAGCTTAGATACTAGCGGGACCTCCTACAATGAGCAGTTCTTC	CASSLDTSGTSYNEQFF
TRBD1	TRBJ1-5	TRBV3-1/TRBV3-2	TGTGCCAGCAGTTACAGGGGGCAGGGTCAGCCCCAGCATTTT	CASSYRGQGQPQHF
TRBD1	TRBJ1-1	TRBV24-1	TGTGCCACCAGGAGCTGGCAGGGGGACACTGAAGCTTTCTTT	CATRSWQGDTEAFF
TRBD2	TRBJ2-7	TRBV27	TGTGCCAGCAGCCCTGTGGGAGCGGGGCTCTACGAGCAGTACTTC	CASSPVGAGLYEQYF
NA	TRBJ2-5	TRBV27	TGTGCCAGCAGTTTAGATGGGGGGGAGACCCAGTACTTC	CASSLDGGETQYF
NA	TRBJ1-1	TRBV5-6	TGTGCCAGCAGACCGGTGGACAGCATGAACACTGAAGCTTTCTTT	CASRPVDSMNTEAFF
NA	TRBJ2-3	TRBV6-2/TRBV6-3	TGTGCCAGCAGCCCCTCCGTAGATACGCAGTATTTT	CASSPSVDTQYF
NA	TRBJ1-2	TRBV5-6	TGTGCCAGCAGCTTCAGGAGGCAGAATTCCAACTATGGCTACACCTTC	CASSFRRQNSNYGYTF
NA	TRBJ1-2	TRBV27	TGTGCCAGCTACTCCGGGGGGCTGGGTACCGGCCATGGCTACACCTTC	CASYSGGLGTGHGYTF
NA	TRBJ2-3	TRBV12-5	TGTGCTAGTGGCGGAGGGGTTGGCACAGATACGCAGTATTTT	CASGGGVGTDTQYF
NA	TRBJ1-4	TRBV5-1	TGCGCCAGCAGCACCGGACAGCGAGATGAAAAACTGTTTTTT	CASSTGQRDEKLFF
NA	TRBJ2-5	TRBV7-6	TGTGCCAGCAGCACCCAGGCGGGGCAAGAGACCCAGTACTTC	CASSTQAGQETQYF